This TCR beta chain was retrieved from a study of blood T cell repertoires in COVID-19. About the study: Material from acute and convalescent COVID-19 was sourced from the United States, Italy and Spain.

Deletions cut 0 bases from V and 1 base from J, with 8 bases between. Germline CDR1 SGHKS, CDR2 YYEKEE (reference sequence). CDR3 length: 16 residues. In the original analysis: Cell counts per sample came from amplifying reference gene primers. Generated by immunoSEQ multiplex PCR, the TCRdb table keeps only in-frame clones and is missing some. For V, J and clone size, that table is used; D and trimming come from the DNA. Seen here are roughly 87,000 clones, 75% observed once, and the top ten hold around 4.4%. Source material: peripheral blood. The V gene is TRBV5-5, the J gene TRBJ2-6; D gene unclear. The sequence was collected from a woman aged 45-60 years with acute or convalescent COVID-19. CDR3 region: CASSLVIESGANVLTF. DNA for the CDR3: TGTGCCAGCAGCTTGGTTATAGAGTCTGGGGCCAACGTCCTGACTTTC.